The following is a TCR beta chain sequence with its context. What it binds is not known. Trimming took off 7 bases at V and 2 bases at J, with 17 bases between the two ends. The CDR3 spans 15 residues. Per the germline V gene, CDR1 is SGHTA and CDR2 is FQGTGA. The data stem from a study of graft-versus-host responses after intestinal transplantation. Study at large: Multivisceral, liver-intestinal, or isolated intestinal grafts went to recipients.

Sequenced by immunoSEQ multiplex PCR; TCRdb stores in-frame clones only, minus some. The table records over 100,000 clones, more than 75% of them present only once. Sample: unstimulated CD4+ T cells sorted from spleen or lymph node cells, taken before intestinal transplant. The receptor comes from a human donor who received an intestinal transplant. V is TRBV7-3 and J is TRBJ1-2; no reliable D call. The CDR3 here is CASTRTIMSNYGYTF. CDR3 nucleotides: TGTGCCAGCACCCGAACTATCATGAGCAACTATGGCTACACCTTC. Based on the CDR3 plus reference TRBV7-3 and TRBJ1-2, the full variable domain is GAGVSQTPSNKVTEKGKYVELRCDPISGHTALYWYRQSLGQGPEFLIYFQGTGAADDSGLPNDRFFAVRPEGSVSTLKIQRTERGDSAVYLCASTRTIMSNYGYTFGSGTRLTVV.